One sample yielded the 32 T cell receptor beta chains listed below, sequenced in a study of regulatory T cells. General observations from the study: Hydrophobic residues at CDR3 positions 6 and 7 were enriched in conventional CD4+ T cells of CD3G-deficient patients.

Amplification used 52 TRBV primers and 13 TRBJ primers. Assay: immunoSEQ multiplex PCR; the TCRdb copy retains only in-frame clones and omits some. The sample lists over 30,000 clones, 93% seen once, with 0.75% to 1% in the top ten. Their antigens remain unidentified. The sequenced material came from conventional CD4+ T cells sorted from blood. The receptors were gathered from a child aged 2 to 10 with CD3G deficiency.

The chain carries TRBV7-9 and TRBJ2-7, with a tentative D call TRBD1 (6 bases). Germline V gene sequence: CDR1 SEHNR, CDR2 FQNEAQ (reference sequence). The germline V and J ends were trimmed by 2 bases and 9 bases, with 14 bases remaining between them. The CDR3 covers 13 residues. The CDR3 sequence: CASSLLNGDTQYF. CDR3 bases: TGTGCCAGCAGCTTACTCAACGGGGACACGCAGTACTTC.

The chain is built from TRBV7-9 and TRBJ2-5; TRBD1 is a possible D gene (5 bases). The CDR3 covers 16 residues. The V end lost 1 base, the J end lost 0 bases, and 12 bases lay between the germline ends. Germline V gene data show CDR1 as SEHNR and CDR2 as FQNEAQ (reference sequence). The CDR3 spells CASSLVQVGYQETQYF. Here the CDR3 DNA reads TGTGCCAGCAGCTTAGTACAGGTCGGGTACCAAGAGACCCAGTACTTC.

The DNA for the CDR3 is TGTGCCAGCAGTTATACCCAATTTGGCTACACCTTC. As protein: CASSYTQFGYTF. The rearrangement uses TRBV6-1 and TRBJ1-2; D gene uncertain. Deletions cut 5 bases from V and 7 bases from J, with 11 bases between. Germline V lookup: CDR1 MNHNS, CDR2 SASEGT. This CDR3 is 12 amino acids long.

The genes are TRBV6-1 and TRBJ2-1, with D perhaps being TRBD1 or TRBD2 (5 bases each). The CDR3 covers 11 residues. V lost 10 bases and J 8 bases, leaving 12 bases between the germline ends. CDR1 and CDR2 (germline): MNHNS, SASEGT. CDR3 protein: CATGRGYEQFF. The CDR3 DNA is TGTGCCACTGGACGGGGCTATGAGCAGTTCTTC.

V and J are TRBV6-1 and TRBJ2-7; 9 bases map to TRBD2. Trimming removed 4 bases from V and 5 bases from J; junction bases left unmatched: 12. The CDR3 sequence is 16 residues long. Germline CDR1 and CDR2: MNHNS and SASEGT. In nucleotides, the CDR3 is TGTGCCAGCAGTGGAAAGAGGGGGACTAGCCTCAACGAGCAGTACTTC. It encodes CASSGKRGTSLNEQYF.

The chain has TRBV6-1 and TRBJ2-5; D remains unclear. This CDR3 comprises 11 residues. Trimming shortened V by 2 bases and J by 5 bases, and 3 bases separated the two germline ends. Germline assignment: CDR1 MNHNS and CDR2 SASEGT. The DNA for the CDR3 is TGTGCCAGCAGTGAACTGGAGACCCAGTACTTC. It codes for CASSELETQYF.

CDR3 sequence (DNA): TGTGCCAGCAGTCCCAGACATGTTATACTGAACACTGAAGCTTTCTTT. Protein: CASSPRHVILNTEAFF. V and J are TRBV28 and TRBJ1-1; D is unclear. V was pared by 5 bases and J by 0 bases, with 16 bases between. Germline CDR1 reads MDHEN; CDR2 reads SYDVKM. The CDR3 length is 16 residues.

The CDR3 DNA reads as TGTGCCAGCAGTTTGGGGCCCCAAGAGACCCAGTACTTC. The encoded protein is CASSLGPQETQYF. The V call is TRBV27, the J call TRBJ2-5, with D possibly TRBD1 on 5 matching bases. V lost 3 bases and J lost 1, with 6 bases in between. CDR1 and CDR2 (germline): MNHEY, SMNVEV (reference sequence). This CDR3 region has 13 residues.

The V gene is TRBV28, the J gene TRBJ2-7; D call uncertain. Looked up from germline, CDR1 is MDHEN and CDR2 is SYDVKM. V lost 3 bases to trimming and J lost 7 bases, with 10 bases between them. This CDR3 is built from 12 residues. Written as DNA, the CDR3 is TGTGCCAGCAGTTTCGCAGGTCTAGAGCAGTACTTC. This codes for CASSFAGLEQYF.

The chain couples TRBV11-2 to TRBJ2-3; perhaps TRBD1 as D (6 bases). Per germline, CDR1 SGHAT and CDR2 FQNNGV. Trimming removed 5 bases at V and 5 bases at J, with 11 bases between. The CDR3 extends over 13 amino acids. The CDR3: CASSPGQGDTQYF. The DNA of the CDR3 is TGTGCCAGCAGCCCGGGACAAGGAGATACGCAGTATTTT.

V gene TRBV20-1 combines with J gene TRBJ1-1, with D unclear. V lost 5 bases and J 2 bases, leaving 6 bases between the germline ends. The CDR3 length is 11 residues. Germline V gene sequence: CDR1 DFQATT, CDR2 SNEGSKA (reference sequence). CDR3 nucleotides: TGCAGTGCTGTACATAACACTGAAGCTTTCTTT. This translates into CSAVHNTEAFF.

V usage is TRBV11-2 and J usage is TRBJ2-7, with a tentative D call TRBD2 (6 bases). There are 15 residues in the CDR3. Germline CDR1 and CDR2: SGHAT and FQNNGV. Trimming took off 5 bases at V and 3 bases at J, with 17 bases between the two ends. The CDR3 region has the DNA TGTGCCAGCAGCCGGGTCCGGGACTCGCTCTACGAGCAGTACTTC. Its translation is CASSRVRDSLYEQYF.

The CDR3 nucleotides read TGCGCCAGGGCAGACAGGGGGCGAGAGACCCAGTACTTC. Translating gives CARADRGRETQYF. The chain couples TRBV5-1 to TRBJ2-5; 10 bases agree with TRBD1. The CDR3 covers 13 residues. Trimming took 8 bases from V and 4 from J; bases not matched to a gene: 5. Germline CDR1 SGHRS, CDR2 YFSETQ.

The CDR3 protein is CASSDSRGYTF. The CDR3 DNA follows: TGTGCCAGCAGCGACTCTAGGGGCTACACCTTC. The rearrangement joins TRBV28 to TRBJ1-2, with D unclear. Trimming removed 6 bases from V and 8 bases from J, with 10 bases in between. CDR1 is MDHEN and CDR2 is SYDVKM in the germline V gene. The CDR3 is 11 residues long.

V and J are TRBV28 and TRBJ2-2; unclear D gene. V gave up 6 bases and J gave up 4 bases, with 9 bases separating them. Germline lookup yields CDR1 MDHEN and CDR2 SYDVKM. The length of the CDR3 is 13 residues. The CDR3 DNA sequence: TGTGCCAGCAGGATAGGTGGCACCGGGGAGCTGTTTTTT. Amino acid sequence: CASRIGGTGELFF.

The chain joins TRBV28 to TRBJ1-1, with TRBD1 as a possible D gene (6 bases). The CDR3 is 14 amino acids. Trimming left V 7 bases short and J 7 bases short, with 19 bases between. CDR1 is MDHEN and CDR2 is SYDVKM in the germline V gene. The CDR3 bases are TGTGCCAGCACCCGCGGGGGGGCTAGGGGTGAAGCTTTCTTT. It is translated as CASTRGGARGEAFF.

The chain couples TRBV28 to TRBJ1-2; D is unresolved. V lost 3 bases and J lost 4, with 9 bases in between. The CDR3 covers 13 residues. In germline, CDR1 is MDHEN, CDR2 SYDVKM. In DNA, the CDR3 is TGTGCCAGCAGTTTTGGTGCGGCCTATGGCTACACCTTC. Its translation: CASSFGAAYGYTF.

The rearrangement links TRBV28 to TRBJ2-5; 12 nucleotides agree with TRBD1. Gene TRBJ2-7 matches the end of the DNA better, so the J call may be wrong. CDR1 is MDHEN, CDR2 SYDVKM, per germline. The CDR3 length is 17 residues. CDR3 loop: CASSTPHGTGGSYEQYF. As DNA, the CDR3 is TGTGCCAGCAGTACTCCACATGGGACAGGGGGCAGCTACGAGCAGTACTTC.

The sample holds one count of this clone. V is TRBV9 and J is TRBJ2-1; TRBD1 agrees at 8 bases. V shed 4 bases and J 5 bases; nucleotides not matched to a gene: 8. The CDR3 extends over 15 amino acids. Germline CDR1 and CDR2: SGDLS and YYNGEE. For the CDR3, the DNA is TGTGCCAGCAGCTCTGCCGGGACAGGACACAATGAGCAGTTCTTC. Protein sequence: CASSSAGTGHNEQFF.

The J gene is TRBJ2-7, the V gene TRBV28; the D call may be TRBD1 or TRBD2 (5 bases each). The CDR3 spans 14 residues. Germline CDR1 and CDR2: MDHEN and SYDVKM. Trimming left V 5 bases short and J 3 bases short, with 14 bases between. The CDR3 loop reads CASSTRGVDYEQYF. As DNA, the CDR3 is TGTGCCAGCAGTACTAGGGGCGTGGACTACGAGCAGTACTTC.

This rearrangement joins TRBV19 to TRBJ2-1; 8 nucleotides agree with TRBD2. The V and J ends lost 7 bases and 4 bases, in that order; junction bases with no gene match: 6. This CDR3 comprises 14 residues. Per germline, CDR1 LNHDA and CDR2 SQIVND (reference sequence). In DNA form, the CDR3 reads TGTGCCAGTAACCAAGGCGGGAGGTACAATGAGCAGTTCTTC. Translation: CASNQGGRYNEQFF.

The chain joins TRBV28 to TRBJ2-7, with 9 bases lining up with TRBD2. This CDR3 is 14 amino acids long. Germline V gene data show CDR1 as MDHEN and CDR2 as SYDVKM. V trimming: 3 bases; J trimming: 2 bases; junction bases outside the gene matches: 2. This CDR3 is CASSFGGRAYEQYF. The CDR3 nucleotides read TGTGCCAGCAGTTTCGGCGGGAGGGCCTACGAGCAGTACTTC. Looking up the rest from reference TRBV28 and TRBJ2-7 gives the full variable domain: DVKVTQSSRYLVKRTGEKVFLECVQDMDHENMFWYRQDPGLGLRLIYFSYDVKMKEKGDIPEGYSVSREKKERFSLILESASTNQTSMYLCASSFGGRAYEQYFGPGTRLTVT.

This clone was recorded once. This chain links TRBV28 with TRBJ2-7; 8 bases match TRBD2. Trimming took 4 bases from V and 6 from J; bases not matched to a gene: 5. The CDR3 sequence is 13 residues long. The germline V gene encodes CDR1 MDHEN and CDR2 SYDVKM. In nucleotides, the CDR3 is TGTGCCAGCAGTTCCCCCGGGAGGGGCGAGCAGTACTTC. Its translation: CASSSPGRGEQYF.

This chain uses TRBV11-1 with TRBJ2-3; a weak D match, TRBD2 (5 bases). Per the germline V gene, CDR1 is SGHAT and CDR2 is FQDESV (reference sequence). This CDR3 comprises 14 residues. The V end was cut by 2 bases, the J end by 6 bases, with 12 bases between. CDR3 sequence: CASSLRSSWDTQYF. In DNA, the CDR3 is TGTGCCAGCAGCTTACGGTCTAGCTGGGATACGCAGTATTTT.

CDR3 residues: CASQTSGLGGEQYF. CDR3 coding DNA: TGTGCCAGTCAAACTAGCGGGCTAGGGGGCGAGCAGTACTTC. This sequence joins TRBV28 and TRBJ2-7; 9 bases line up with TRBD2. Germline V gene sequence: CDR1 MDHEN, CDR2 SYDVKM. The V gene end was trimmed by 9 bases and the J gene end by 6 bases; junction bases not matched to a gene: 12. CDR3 length equals 14 residues.

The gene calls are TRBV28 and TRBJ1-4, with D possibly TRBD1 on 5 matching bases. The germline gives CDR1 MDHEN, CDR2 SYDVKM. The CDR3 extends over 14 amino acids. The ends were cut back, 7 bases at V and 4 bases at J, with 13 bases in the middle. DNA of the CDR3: TGTGCCAGCACCGGGACGGTGGGTAATGAAAAACTGTTTTTT. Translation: CASTGTVGNEKLFF.

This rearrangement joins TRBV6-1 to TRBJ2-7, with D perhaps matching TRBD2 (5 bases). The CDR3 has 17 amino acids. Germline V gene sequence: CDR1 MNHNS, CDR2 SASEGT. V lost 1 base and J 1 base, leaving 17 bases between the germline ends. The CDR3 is CASSEGIEGVRSYEQYF. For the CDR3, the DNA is TGTGCCAGCAGTGAAGGTATCGAGGGAGTGCGTTCCTACGAGCAGTACTTC.

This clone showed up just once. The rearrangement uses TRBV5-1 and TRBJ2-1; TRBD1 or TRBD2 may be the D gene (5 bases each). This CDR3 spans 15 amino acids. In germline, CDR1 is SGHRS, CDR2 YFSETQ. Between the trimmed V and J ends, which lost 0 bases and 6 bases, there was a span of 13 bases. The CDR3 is CASSLAPGSTNEQFF. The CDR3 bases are TGCGCCAGCAGCTTGGCGCCAGGGAGTACCAATGAGCAGTTCTTC.

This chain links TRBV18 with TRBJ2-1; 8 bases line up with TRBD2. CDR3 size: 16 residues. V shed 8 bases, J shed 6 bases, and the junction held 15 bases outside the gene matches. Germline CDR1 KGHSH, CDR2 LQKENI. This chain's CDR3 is CASAAALAGLGNEQFF. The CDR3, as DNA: TGTGCCAGCGCAGCCGCTCTAGCGGGCTTGGGCAATGAGCAGTTCTTC.

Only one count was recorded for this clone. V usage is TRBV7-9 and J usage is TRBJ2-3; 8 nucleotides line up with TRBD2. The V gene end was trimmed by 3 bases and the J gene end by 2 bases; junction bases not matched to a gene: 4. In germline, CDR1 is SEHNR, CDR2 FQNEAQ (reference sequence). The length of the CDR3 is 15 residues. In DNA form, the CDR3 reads TGTGCCAGCAGCTTCAGTAGCGGGAACACAGATACGCAGTATTTT. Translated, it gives CASSFSSGNTDTQYF.

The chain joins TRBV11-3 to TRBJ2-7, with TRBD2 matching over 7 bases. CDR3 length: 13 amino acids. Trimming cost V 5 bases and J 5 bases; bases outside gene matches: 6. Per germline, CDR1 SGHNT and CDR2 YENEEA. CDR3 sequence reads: CASSPRGTNEQYF. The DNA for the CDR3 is TGTGCCAGCAGCCCCCGCGGGACTAACGAGCAGTACTTC.

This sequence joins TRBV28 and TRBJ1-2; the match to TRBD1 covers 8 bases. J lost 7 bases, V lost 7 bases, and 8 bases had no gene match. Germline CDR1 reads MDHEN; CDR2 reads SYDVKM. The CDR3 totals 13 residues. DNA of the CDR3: TGTGCCAGCACCTTGACAGGGGACCGTGGCTACACCTTC. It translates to CASTLTGDRGYTF.